The 19 T cell receptor beta chains below were found in one sample sequenced in a study of tumor-infiltrating lymphocytes in primary liver carcinoma (dated 2017 in TCRdb). Total RNA and DNA were co-extracted from about 20-30 mg of bulk tissue with the AllPrep DNA/RNA mini kit, without cell sorting. Sequencing used an Illumina HiSeq 2500. Using a constant-region primer and ProtoScript II reverse transcriptase, TCRbeta-specific cDNA was reverse-transcribed from about 540 ng total RNA. TCRbeta libraries were built with three nested multiplex PCR rounds, a slightly modified ARM-PCR procedure. Each of the first two PCR rounds ran for approximately 10 cycles and used multiplex TRBV1-TRBV30 forward primers together with a Cbeta reverse primer. TCRdb took the public reads, trimmed them with fastp at Q25, ran MiXCR for clone calling and kept in-frame beta chains. Entries are consolidated by CDR3 protein sequence, retaining the most common genes and DNA. In all, the sample holds about 48,000 distinct CDR3 sequences, and about 70% of those were seen once. The ten largest clonotypes hold approximately 30% of the sample.

Sequenced sample: liver tumor tissue from sampling region 3. Taken with the paper, the label for cell subset or site translates to: tumor region T3, left-lateral pole. Receptor source: a man aged 35 to 55 with primary liver carcinoma and hepatitis B virus infection.

In its sample, this clonotype was seen a few times. A much larger clone differs by one base, so this may be a read error. The rearrangement uses TRBV30 and TRBJ2-7, with D perhaps matching TRBD2 (5 bases). This CDR3 comprises 12 residues. Germline V gene data show CDR1 as GTSNPN and CDR2 as SVGIG (reference sequence). The CDR3 is CVWTRTPYEQYF. For the CDR3, the DNA is TGTGTCTGGACTCGTACCCCCTACGAGCAGTACTTC.

Turning to this clonotype: Compared with germline, one end of the junction differs, possibly owing to a read error. The chain joins TRBV12-3 or TRBV12-4 to TRBJ1-6, with 7 bases fitting TRBD1. There are 15 residues in the CDR3. In DNA, the CDR3 is TGTACCAGCAGACTTGACAGGGCCTATAATTCACCCCTCCACTTT. Translation gives CTSRLDRAYNSPLHF.

About this clonotype: As the CDR3 is not closed by the conserved phenylalanine or tryptophan, this likely results from a read error. The chain joins TRBV11-2 to TRBJ2-5; 11 nucleotides agree with TRBD1. CDR3 length equals 18 residues. Trimming took 10 bases from V and 1 from J; bases not matched to a gene: 17. Germline CDR1 SGHAT, CDR2 FQNNGV. CDR3 sequence (DNA): TGTGCCACCAGTTCGTACGCAGGGACAGGGGGTTCCCAAGAGACCCAGTACCTC. Its translation: CATSSYAGTGGSQETQYL.

This clonotype has ten or more counts. The chain recombines TRBV4-2 with TRBJ1-1; D is uncertain. CDR1 LGHNA and CDR2 YNFKEQ come from the germline V gene. V lost 4 bases to trimming and J lost 1 base, with 10 bases between them. This CDR3 has 14 amino acids. The CDR3 coding sequence is TGTGCCAGCAGCCGAGACCAGAGGAACACTGAAGCTTTCTTT. This encodes CASSRDQRNTEAFF.

Comments on this clonotype: Relative to the germline gene, one junction end is altered; a read error may explain this. This chain uses TRBV12-3 or TRBV12-4 with TRBJ2-5; D is tentatively TRBD1 or TRBD2 (6 bases each). The CDR3 runs 11 residues. The CDR3 DNA sequence: TGTGTCAGCAGTTCGGGGGCTAGCGCCTTCTTC. The encoded protein is CVSSSGASAFF.

This clonotype appeared a single time. One end of the junction does not line up with germline, which may come from a read error. The CDR3 loop reads CANSKNRNEQFF. CDR3 DNA sequence: TGCGCCAACAGCAAGAACCGCAATGAGCAATTCTTC. The chain employs TRBV10-2 and TRBJ2-1; D not resolved. Germline CDR1 is WSHSY and CDR2 is SAAADI. The CDR3 is made up of 12 amino acids.

About this clonotype itself: One junction end does not reproduce the germline sequence, and a read error may be involved. The chain carries TRBV11-2 and TRBJ2-2; no clear D. The CDR3 contains 19 residues. Germline V gene sequence: CDR1 SGHAT, CDR2 FQNNGV. CDR3 DNA: TGTGCCAGCAGCTTAGATCGATGGGGATTGCGCCCGAACACGGGGGAGCTGTTTTTT. This encodes CASSLDRWGLRPNTGELFF.

Note on this clonotype: A read error may account for a junction end that differs from germline. The chain recombines TRBV11-1 with TRBJ2-3; 7 bases map to TRBD2. The CDR3 is made up of 16 amino acids. Looked up from germline, CDR1 is SGHAT and CDR2 is FQDESV (reference sequence). CDR3 sequence (DNA): TGTGCCAGCAGCAAGGGGCTAGCGGTTAGCAGAGATATGCAGTATTTT. Translating gives CASSKGLAVSRDMQYF.

With regard to this clonotype: Sequence at one end of the junction differs from germline and may be a read error. The V and J genes are TRBV6-5 and TRBJ2-1; D is ambiguous. This CDR3 spans 12 amino acids. In germline, CDR1 is MNHEY, CDR2 SVGAGI. Written as DNA, the CDR3 is TGTGCCAGCAGTTACTCGAGCCATGAGCTGTTTTTC. As protein: CASSYSSHELFF.

Points on this clonotype: The junction differs from germline at one of its ends, possibly a read error. V usage is TRBV18 and J usage is TRBJ2-2; D remains ambiguous. This CDR3 has 12 residues. CDR1 is KGHSH and CDR2 is LQKENI in the germline V gene. The CDR3 sequence: CTSSRPTGELFF. In nucleotides, the CDR3 is TGTACCAGCTCACGTCCAACCGGGGAGCTGTTTTTT.

A remark on this clonotype: A junction end diverges from the germline sequence, so it may reflect a read error. V and J are TRBV28 and TRBJ1-1; unclear D gene. CDR3 length: 14 amino acids. Per the germline V gene, CDR1 is MDHEN and CDR2 is SYDVKM. The CDR3 is CASSYRNMGTEALF. The DNA for the CDR3 is TGTGCCAGCAGTTATAGGAATATGGGAACTGAAGCTCTCTTT.

This clonotype was counted only a few times. CDR3 protein: CASSIALTLNTEAFF. In DNA, the CDR3 is TGTGCCAGTAGTATAGCGCTGACACTGAACACTGAAGCTTTCTTT. This chain uses TRBV19 with TRBJ1-1; D is uncertain. CDR1 and CDR2 (germline): LNHDA, SQIVND (reference sequence). V was trimmed by 1 base and J by 0 bases, leaving 9 bases between them. The CDR3 consists of 15 residues.

Details on this clonotype: The junction departs from the called germline gene at one end, perhaps through a read error. The V call is TRBV4-1, the J call TRBJ1-3; D is uncertain. The germline CDR1 and CDR2 sequences are MGHRA and YSYEKL. There are 12 residues in the CDR3. The CDR3 DNA reads TGCGCCAGCAACCAAGCTGGAAACACAATATATTTT. This gives the protein CASNQAGNTIYF.

About this clonotype itself: This could be a read error, since a much larger clone is one nucleotide away. The V call is TRBV7-9, the J call TRBJ1-2; maybe TRBD1 (5 bases). The CDR3 consists of 13 residues. The V end was cut by 11 bases, the J end by 4 bases, with 17 bases between. Germline V gives CDR1 SEHNR, CDR2 FQNEAQ (reference sequence). This CDR3 is CAPYHPGGYGYTF. For the CDR3, the DNA is TGTGCCCCCTATCACCCCGGGGGCTATGGCTACACCTTC. The whole variable domain, remainder taken from reference TRBV7-9 and TRBJ1-2, is DTGVSQNPRHKITKRGQNVTFRCDPISEHNRLYWYRQTLGQGPEFLTYFQNEAQLEKSRLLSDRFSAERPKGSFSTLEIQRTEQGDSAMYLCAPYHPGGYGYTFGSGTRLTVV.

This sequence joins TRBV6-1 and TRBJ1-5, with TRBD1 as a possible D gene (5 bases). Per germline, CDR1 MNHNS and CDR2 SASEGT. With 4 bases removed from V and 6 bases from J, the gap between germline ends came to 16 bases. The CDR3 is made up of 15 amino acids. For the CDR3, the DNA is TGTGCCAGCAGTGTGGGTTGGCGGGGCGGTCAGCCCCAGCATTTT. Amino acids: CASSVGWRGGQPQHF.

Turning to this clonotype: The conserved final phenylalanine or tryptophan is absent from the CDR3, which likely points to a read error. The DNA is left out, because the CDR3 cannot be placed on it with certainty; the CDR3 is given as TCRdb lists it. CDR3 region: CASSLGGTAICY. The genes are TRBV12-3 or TRBV12-4 and TRBJ1-3; TRBD1 is the table's D call, not checked against the DNA. The CDR3 adds up to 12 amino acids, both ends counted.

This clonotype was seen more than once but under ten times. One end of the junction varies from germline; a read error may be responsible. V gene TRBV4-2 combines with J gene TRBJ2-1, with D tentatively TRBD2 (6 bases). The CDR3 has 11 amino acids. Germline CDR1 LGHNA, CDR2 YNFKEQ. This chain's CDR3 is CASSQGDSRLF. In DNA form, the CDR3 reads TGTGCCAGTAGCCAAGGGGACTCCAGGCTCTTC.

Notes on this clonotype: Mismatch with germline at one junction end may stem from a read error. The chain couples TRBV11-2 to TRBJ2-3, with D possibly being TRBD1 or TRBD2 (5 bases each). This CDR3 spans 16 amino acids. Germline CDR1 is SGHAT and CDR2 is FQNNGV. CDR3 DNA sequence: TGTGTCAGCACCCCATCCGGGACGGGGAGCACAGCTACGCGGTATTTT. Translation: CVSTPSGTGSTATRYF.

This clonotype appeared many times. The chain has TRBV12-3 or TRBV12-4 and TRBJ1-1, with a weak D call TRBD1 (6 bases). The length of the CDR3 is 13 residues. Trimming removed 7 bases at V and 3 bases at J, with 12 bases between. CDR3 sequence (DNA): TGTGCCAGCATCCCCTCAGGGGACACTGAAGCTTTCTTT. This encodes CASIPSGDTEAFF.